Following are 21 T cell receptor beta chains from one sample sequenced in a study of cytomegalovirus exposure and HLA in healthy donors. This PCR relied on a set of 60 Vbeta primers and 13 Jbeta primers. The data were produced by immunoSEQ multiplex PCR, yet TCRdb's version contains in-frame clones alone and is incomplete. This sample has more than 90,000 clones, with 70% found just once. Material for sequencing was PBMCs. The source of these receptors is a man aged 25-45 years in good health and CMV-seropositive.

This clone was recorded a few times. V and J are TRBV11-2 and TRBJ2-3; a weak D match, TRBD2 (6 bases). Germline CDR1 and CDR2: SGHAT and FQNNGV. Between the trimmed V and J ends, which lost 5 bases and 6 bases, there was a span of 9 bases. The CDR3 loop spans 12 amino acids. The CDR3 DNA reads TGTGCCAGCAGCGCGGCGGGGGATACGCAGTATTTT. It encodes CASSAAGDTQYF.

The chain joins TRBV29-1 to TRBJ2-1; 13 bases are a match to TRBD2. The CDR3 consists of 13 residues. After removal of 4 bases from V and 9 bases from J, the junction contained 3 bases not matched to a gene. Germline CDR1 is SQVTM and CDR2 is ANQGSEA. The CDR3 loop is CSVGGLAGIEQFF. CDR3 coding DNA: TGCAGCGTTGGGGGACTAGCGGGGATTGAGCAGTTCTTC.

CDR3 loop: CASSRQGADGYTF. The CDR3 DNA is TGTGCCAGCAGTCGACAGGGGGCCGATGGCTACACCTTC. The chain joins TRBV27 to TRBJ1-2, with TRBD1 identical over 10 bases. After removal of 5 bases from V and 6 bases from J, the junction contained 3 bases not matched to a gene. The germline CDR1 and CDR2 sequences are MNHEY and SMNVEV (reference sequence). This CDR3 has 13 amino acids.

J is TRBJ1-1 and V is TRBV5-1; the D gene is possibly TRBD1 (5 bases). Trimming left V 4 bases short and J 3 bases short, with 13 bases between. Germline V CDR1 and CDR2: SGHRS, YFSETQ. The CDR3 loop spans 14 amino acids. CDR3 sequence (DNA): TGCGCCAGCAGCGGGACTCCTGGGGACACTGAAGCTTTCTTT. This codes for CASSGTPGDTEAFF. Variable domain in full (rest from reference TRBV5-1 and TRBJ1-1): KAGVTQTPRYLIKTRGQQVTLSCSPISGHRSVSWYQQTPGQGLQFLFEYFSETQRNKGNFPGRFSGRQFSNSRSEMNVSTLELGDSALYLCASSGTPGDTEAFFGQGTRLTVV.

A few counts support this clone. The gene calls are TRBV2 and TRBJ2-1; 12 bases match TRBD2. This CDR3 is 14 amino acids long. V trimming: 6 bases; J trimming: 8 bases; junction bases outside the gene matches: 5. CDR1 SNHLY and CDR2 FYNNEI come from the germline V gene. CDR3: CASRRTSGVDEQFF. CDR3 DNA sequence: TGTGCCAGCAGGAGGACTAGCGGGGTGGATGAGCAGTTCTTC.

This chain's CDR3 is CASSSPDAGLTYEQYF. DNA of the CDR3: TGTGCCAGCAGTTCCCCTGACGCAGGGTTGACCTACGAGCAGTACTTC. This rearrangement joins TRBV27 to TRBJ2-7; the D gene is possibly TRBD1 (5 bases). The V and J ends lost 4 bases and 2 bases respectively, with 18 bases between them. The CDR3 is 16 residues long. Germline V gene data show CDR1 as MNHEY and CDR2 as SMNVEV (reference sequence).

This clone turned up a few times. V gene TRBV15 combines with J gene TRBJ2-1, with 7 bases fitting TRBD1. V shed 1 base, J shed 4 bases, and the junction held 4 bases outside the gene matches. CDR1 and CDR2 (germline): LNHNV, YYDKDF (reference sequence). The CDR3 covers 15 residues. CDR3 DNA: TGTGCCACCAGCAGAGTAGGGGGCGTGTACAATGAGCAGTTCTTC. Encoded protein: CATSRVGGVYNEQFF.

The V call is TRBV7-2, the J call TRBJ2-3; a possible D gene is TRBD2 (7 bases). The CDR3 consists of 16 residues. V was clipped by 2 bases and J by 6 bases, with 18 bases between them. Germline V gives CDR1 SGHTA, CDR2 FQGNSA. The CDR3 DNA reads TGTGCCAGCAGCTTACAAGGGGGGGGCCTCGTTGATACGCAGTATTTT. Its protein product is CASSLQGGGLVDTQYF.

The genes are TRBV5-6 and TRBJ2-7; 13 bases agree with TRBD2. J gave up 5 bases and V 1 base, and 12 bases lay outside the gene matches. The CDR3 runs 18 residues. Germline V gene data show CDR1 as SGHDT and CDR2 as YYEEEE. The CDR3 DNA follows: TGTGCCAGCAGCTTGTTCCAATTGGGGGGACTAGCGGGAAACGAGCAGTACGTC. As protein: CASSLFQLGGLAGNEQYV.

The chain couples TRBV29-1 to TRBJ2-3, with 9 bases matching TRBD1. The CDR3 runs to 13 residues. Looked up from germline, CDR1 is SQVTM and CDR2 is ANQGSEA. The junction had 2 bases not matched to a gene; V was cut back by 6 bases and J by 1 base. This chain's CDR3 is CSVGTGRTDTQYF. DNA for the CDR3: TGCAGCGTAGGGACAGGGCGCACAGATACGCAGTATTTT.

The chain employs TRBV2 and TRBJ2-3, with 9 nucleotides matching TRBD2. This CDR3 region has 17 residues. V was pared by 6 bases and J by 4 bases, with 14 bases of the junction left unmatched. Germline CDR1 SNHLY, CDR2 FYNNEI. The CDR3 protein is CASSGGERGVGADTQYF. The CDR3 DNA sequence: TGTGCCAGCAGCGGGGGCGAGCGGGGGGTCGGTGCAGATACGCAGTATTTT. The full variable domain, its missing parts supplied by reference TRBV2 and TRBJ2-3, is EPEVTQTPSHQVTQMGQEVILRCVPISNHLYFYWYRQILGQKVEFLVSFYNNEISEKSEIFDDQFSVERPDGSNFTLKIRSTKLEDSAMYFCASSGGERGVGADTQYFGPGTRLTVL.

With respect to this clone: The same CDR3 can be traced to other DNA sequences in this sample. The gene calls are TRBV7-3 and TRBJ1-1; possibly TRBD1 for D (5 bases). V gave up 6 bases and J gave up 3 bases, with 11 bases separating them. This CDR3 spans 13 amino acids. CDR1 SGHTA and CDR2 FQGTGA come from the germline V gene. CDR3 loop: CASSPLGDTEAFF. The CDR3 bases are TGTGCCAGCAGTCCATTAGGGGACACTGAAGCTTTCTTT. Using reference TRBV7-3 and TRBJ1-1 for the parts outside the CDR3, the full variable domain is GAGVSQTPSNKVTEKGKYVELRCDPISGHTALYWYRQSLGQGPEFLIYFQGTGAADDSGLPNDRFFAVRPEGSVSTLKIQRTERGDSAVYLCASSPLGDTEAFFGQGTRLTVV.

This sequence joins TRBV19 and TRBJ2-6; 8 bases fit TRBD1. V lost 7 bases and J lost 0; bases outside the gene matches: 11. The CDR3 spans 18 residues. Per germline, CDR1 LNHDA and CDR2 SQIVND (reference sequence). CDR3 protein: CASNGDRSKISGANVLTF. DNA of the CDR3: TGTGCCAGTAATGGGGACAGGTCAAAGATCTCTGGGGCCAACGTCCTGACTTTC.

Remarks on this clone: At one end, the junction sequence differs from germline, possibly due to a read error. The V call is TRBV5-1, the J call TRBJ2-3, with TRBD2 matching 8 bases. This CDR3 comprises 18 residues. Germline V CDR1 and CDR2: SGHRS, YFSETQ. The CDR3 protein is CVSSRRGVAGTAADTQYF. CDR3 nucleotide sequence: TGCGTCAGCAGCCGAAGGGGGGTAGCGGGGACGGCGGCAGATACGCAGTATTTT. Combining the CDR3 with reference TRBV5-1 and TRBJ2-3 gives the whole variable domain KAGVTQTPRYLIKTRGQQVTLSCSPISGHRSVSWYQQTPGQGLQFLFEYFSETQRNKGNFPGRFSGRQFSNSRSEMNVSTLELGDSALYLCVSSRRGVAGTAADTQYFGPGTRLTVL.

The chain couples TRBV11-2 to TRBJ2-5; a weak D match, TRBD2 (6 bases). Germline V gene lookup returns CDR1 SGHAT and CDR2 FQNNGV. V shed 4 bases and J shed 1 base, with 16 bases lying between them. The CDR3 is 16 amino acids. CDR3 loop: CASSSGSGLFQETQYF. CDR3 DNA: TGTGCCAGCAGCTCGGGGAGCGGGCTATTCCAAGAGACCCAGTACTTC.

This sequence joins TRBV11-2 and TRBJ1-1, with TRBD1 matching over 7 bases. The CDR3 has 12 amino acids. V lost 5 bases to trimming and J lost 6 bases; unmatched junction nucleotides: 3. The V gene's germline CDR1 is SGHAT and CDR2 FQNNGV. The CDR3 nucleotides read TGTGCCAGCAGCCTAGGGGGCCCTGAAGCTTTCTTT. Its protein product is CASSLGGPEAFF. Based on the CDR3 plus reference TRBV11-2 and TRBJ1-1, the full variable domain is EAGVAQSPRYKIIEKRQSVAFWCNPISGHATLYWYQQILGQGPKLLIQFQNNGVVDDSQLPKDRFSAERLKGVDSTLKIQPAKLEDSAVYLCASSLGGPEAFFGQGTRLTVV.

The sample holds a few counts of this clone. The rearrangement uses TRBV18 and TRBJ2-5; D uncertain. Trimming left V 6 bases short and J 3 bases short, with 8 bases between. The CDR3 covers 12 residues. Germline V gene data show CDR1 as KGHSH and CDR2 as LQKENI. Here the CDR3 DNA reads TGTGCCAGCTCCTCTACGGAAGAGACCCAGTACTTC. Amino acid sequence: CASSSTEETQYF.

This clone turned up a few times. The sample holds other DNA sequences that translate to the same CDR3. V usage is TRBV11-2 and J usage is TRBJ2-7; 7 bases fit TRBD1. This CDR3 has 14 residues. J lost 0 bases, V lost 1 base, and 0 bases had no gene match. CDR1 is SGHAT, CDR2 FQNNGV, per germline. CDR3 in DNA: TGTGCCAGCAGCTTAGGGGACAGCTCCTACGAGCAGTACTTC. It yields the protein CASSLGDSSYEQYF.

Concerning this clone itself: Compared with germline, one end of the junction differs, possibly owing to a read error. The chain joins TRBV7-7 to TRBJ2-5; D call uncertain. This CDR3 contains 14 residues. Germline V gene lookup returns CDR1 SSHAT and CDR2 FNYEAQ (reference sequence). The CDR3 coding sequence is TGTGCTAGCAGCTTAAACGGTCGGCAAGAGACCCAGTACTTC. As protein: CASSLNGRQETQYF.

The rearrangement links TRBV28 to TRBJ1-1; the D gene is possibly TRBD1 (5 bases). V was shortened by 3 bases and J by 4 bases, with 21 bases between the two germline ends. Germline CDR1 reads MDHEN; CDR2 reads SYDVKM. This CDR3 spans 17 amino acids. The CDR3 DNA is TGTGCCAGCAGTTTTAATTTGATCGAGAGGGGAGGCACTGAAGCTTTCTTT. Translation: CASSFNLIERGGTEAFF. Full variable domain (remainder filled in from reference TRBV28 and TRBJ1-1): DVKVTQSSRYLVKRTGEKVFLECVQDMDHENMFWYRQDPGLGLRLIYFSYDVKMKEKGDIPEGYSVSREKKERFSLILESASTNQTSMYLCASSFNLIERGGTEAFFGQGTRLTVV.

The rearrangement joins TRBV11-2 to TRBJ1-2; 8 bases line up with TRBD1. Trimming took 5 bases from V and 3 from J; bases not matched to a gene: 8. The CDR3 is 15 residues long. Per the germline V gene, CDR1 is SGHAT and CDR2 is FQNNGV. The CDR3 region has the DNA TGTGCCAGCAGCACCGGGAAGACAGGGGACTATGGCTACACCTTC. Translating it yields CASSTGKTGDYGYTF.